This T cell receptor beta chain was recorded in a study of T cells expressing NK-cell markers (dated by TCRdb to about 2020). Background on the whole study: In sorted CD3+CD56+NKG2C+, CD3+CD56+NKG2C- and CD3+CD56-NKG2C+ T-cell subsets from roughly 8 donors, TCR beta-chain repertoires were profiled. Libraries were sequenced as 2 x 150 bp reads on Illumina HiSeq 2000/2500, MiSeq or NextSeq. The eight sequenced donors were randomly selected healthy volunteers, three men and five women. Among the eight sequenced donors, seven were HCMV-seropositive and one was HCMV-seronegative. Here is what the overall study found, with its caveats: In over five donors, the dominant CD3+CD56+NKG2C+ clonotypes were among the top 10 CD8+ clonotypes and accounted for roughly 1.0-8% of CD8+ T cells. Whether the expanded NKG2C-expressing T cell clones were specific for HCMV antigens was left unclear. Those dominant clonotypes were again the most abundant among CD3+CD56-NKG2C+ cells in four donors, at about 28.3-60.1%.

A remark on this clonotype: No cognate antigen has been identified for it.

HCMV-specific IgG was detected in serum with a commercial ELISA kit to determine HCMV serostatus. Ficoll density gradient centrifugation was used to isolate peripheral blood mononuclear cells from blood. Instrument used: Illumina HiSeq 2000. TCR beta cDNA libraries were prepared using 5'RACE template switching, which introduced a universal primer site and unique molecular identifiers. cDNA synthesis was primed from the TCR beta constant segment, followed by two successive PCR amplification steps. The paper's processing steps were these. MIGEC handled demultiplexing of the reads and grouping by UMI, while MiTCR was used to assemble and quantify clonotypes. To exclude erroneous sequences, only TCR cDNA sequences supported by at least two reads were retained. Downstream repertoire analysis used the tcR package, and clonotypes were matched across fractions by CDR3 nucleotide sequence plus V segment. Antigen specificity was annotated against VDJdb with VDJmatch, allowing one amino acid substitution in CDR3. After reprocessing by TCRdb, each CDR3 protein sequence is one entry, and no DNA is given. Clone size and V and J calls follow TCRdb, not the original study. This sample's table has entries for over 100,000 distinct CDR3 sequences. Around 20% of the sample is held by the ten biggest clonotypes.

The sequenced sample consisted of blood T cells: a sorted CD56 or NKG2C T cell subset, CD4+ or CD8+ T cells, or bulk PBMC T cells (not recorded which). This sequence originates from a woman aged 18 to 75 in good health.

The CDR3 region: CSARGRTDTQYF. This chain is built from TRBV20-1 and TRBJ2-3; the TCRdb D gene call, TRBD1, has no DNA to confirm it. The CDR3 runs 12 residues from the cysteine to the phenylalanine. A DNA sequence was not provided. For CDR1 and CDR2, the germline V gene (reference sequence) lists DFQATT and SNEGSKA.